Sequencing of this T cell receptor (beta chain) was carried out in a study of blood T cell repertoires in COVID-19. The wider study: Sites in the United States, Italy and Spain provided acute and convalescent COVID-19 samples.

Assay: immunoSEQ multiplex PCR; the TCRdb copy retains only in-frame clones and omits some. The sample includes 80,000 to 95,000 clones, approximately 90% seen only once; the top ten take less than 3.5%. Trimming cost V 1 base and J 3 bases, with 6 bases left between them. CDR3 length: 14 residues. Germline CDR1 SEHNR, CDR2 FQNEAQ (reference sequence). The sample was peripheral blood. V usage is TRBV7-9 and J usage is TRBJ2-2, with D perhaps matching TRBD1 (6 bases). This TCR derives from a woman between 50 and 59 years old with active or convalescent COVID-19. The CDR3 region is CASSLEGDTGELFF. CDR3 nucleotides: TGTGCCAGCAGCTTAGAGGGGGACACCGGGGAGCTGTTTTTT.